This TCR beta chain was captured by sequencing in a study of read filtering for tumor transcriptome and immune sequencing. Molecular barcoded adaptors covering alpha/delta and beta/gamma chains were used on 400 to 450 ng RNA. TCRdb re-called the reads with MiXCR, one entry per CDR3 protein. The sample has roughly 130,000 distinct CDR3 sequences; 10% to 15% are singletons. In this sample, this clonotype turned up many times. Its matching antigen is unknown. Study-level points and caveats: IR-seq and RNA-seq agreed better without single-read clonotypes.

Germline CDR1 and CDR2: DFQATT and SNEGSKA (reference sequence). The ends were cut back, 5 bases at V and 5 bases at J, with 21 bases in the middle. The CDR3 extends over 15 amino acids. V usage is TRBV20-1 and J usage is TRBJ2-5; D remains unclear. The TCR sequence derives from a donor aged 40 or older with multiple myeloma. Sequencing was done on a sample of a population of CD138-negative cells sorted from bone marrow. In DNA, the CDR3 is TGCAGTGCTCCCCCCGTTGGCCAAAAAGGGGAGACCCAGTACTTC. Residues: CSAPPVGQKGETQYF.